This T cell receptor beta chain was recorded in a study of blood T cell repertoires in COVID-19. About the research overall: Italy, Spain and the United States were the sources of the convalescent and acute COVID-19 samples.

The repertoire was sequenced with immunoSEQ multiplex PCR; TCRdb's copy has only in-frame clones and lacks some. The repertoire holds about 440,000 clones, with around nine tenths as singletons. With 7 bases clipped from V and 1 base from J, the junction kept 8 bases outside the gene matches. Germline loops: CDR1 SQVTM, CDR2 ANQGSEA. The CDR3 contains 16 residues. Sequenced sample: peripheral blood. This TCR came from a woman younger than 45 with acute or convalescent COVID-19. The chain carries TRBV29-1 and TRBJ2-6, with TRBD1 matching 9 bases. CDR3 sequence (DNA): TGCAGCGCCATACAGGGGGCGCAGTCTGGGGCCAACGTCCTGACTTTC. This sequence encodes CSAIQGAQSGANVLTF. The whole variable domain, remainder taken from reference TRBV29-1 and TRBJ2-6, is SAVISQKPSRDICQRGTSLTIQCQVDSQVTMMFWYRQQPGQSLTLIATANQGSEATYESGFVIDKFPISRPNLTFSTLTVSNMSPEDSSIYLCSAIQGAQSGANVLTFGAGSRLTVL.